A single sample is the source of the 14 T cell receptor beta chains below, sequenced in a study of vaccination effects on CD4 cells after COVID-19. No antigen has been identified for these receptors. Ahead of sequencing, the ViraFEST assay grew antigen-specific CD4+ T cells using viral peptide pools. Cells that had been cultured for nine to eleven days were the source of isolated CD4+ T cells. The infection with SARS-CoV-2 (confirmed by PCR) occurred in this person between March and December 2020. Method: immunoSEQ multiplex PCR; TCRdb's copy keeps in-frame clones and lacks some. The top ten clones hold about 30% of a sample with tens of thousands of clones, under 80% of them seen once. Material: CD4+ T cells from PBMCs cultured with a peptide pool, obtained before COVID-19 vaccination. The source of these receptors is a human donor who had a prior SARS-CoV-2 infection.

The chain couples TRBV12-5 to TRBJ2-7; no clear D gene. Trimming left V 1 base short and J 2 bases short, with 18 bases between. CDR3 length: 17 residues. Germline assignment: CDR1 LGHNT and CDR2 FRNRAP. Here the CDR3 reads CASGLALFRRITYEQYF. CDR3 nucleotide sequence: TGTGCTAGTGGTTTGGCCCTATTCCGGCGCATAACCTACGAGCAGTACTTC.

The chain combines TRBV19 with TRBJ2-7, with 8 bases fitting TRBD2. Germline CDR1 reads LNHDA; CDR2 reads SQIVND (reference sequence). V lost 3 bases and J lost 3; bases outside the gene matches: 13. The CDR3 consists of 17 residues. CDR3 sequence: CASSIQGRTSSVYEQYF. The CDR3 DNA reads TGTGCCAGTAGTATTCAAGGGAGGACTAGCTCGGTCTACGAGCAGTACTTC.

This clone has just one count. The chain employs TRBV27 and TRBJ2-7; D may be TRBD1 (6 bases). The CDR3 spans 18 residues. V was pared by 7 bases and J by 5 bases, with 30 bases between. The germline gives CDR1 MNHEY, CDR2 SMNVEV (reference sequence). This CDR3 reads CASMGAEQNLRKGHEQYF. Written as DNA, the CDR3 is TGTGCCAGCATGGGGGCAGAACAGAACCTTAGGAAGGGCCACGAGCAGTACTTC.

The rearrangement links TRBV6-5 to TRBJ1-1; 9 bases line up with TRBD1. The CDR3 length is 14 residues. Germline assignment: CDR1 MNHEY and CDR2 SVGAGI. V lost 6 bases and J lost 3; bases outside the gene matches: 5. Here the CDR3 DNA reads TGTGCCAGCAGCCAACGGACAGGGGACACTGAAGCTTTCTTT. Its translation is CASSQRTGDTEAFF.

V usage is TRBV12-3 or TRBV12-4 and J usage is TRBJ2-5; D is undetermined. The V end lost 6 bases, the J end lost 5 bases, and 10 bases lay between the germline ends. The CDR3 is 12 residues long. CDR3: CASSRNRETQYF. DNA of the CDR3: TGTGCCAGCAGCCGTAACCGGGAGACCCAGTACTTC.

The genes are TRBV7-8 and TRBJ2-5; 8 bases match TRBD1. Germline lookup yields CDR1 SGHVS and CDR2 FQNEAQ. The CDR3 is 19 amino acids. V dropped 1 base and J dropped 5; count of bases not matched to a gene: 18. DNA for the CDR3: TGTGCCAGCAGCTTAGGGGTCCGGTTGGCAGGGGGCTTGTGGGAGACCCAGTACTTC. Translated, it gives CASSLGVRLAGGLWETQYF.

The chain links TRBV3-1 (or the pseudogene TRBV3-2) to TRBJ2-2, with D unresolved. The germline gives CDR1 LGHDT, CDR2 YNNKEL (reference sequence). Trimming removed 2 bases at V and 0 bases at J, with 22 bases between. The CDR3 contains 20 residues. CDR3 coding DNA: TGTGCCAGCAGCCAATATCGCTTAATCCCATCCGGAGCGAACACCGGGGAGCTGTTTTTT. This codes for CASSQYRLIPSGANTGELFF.

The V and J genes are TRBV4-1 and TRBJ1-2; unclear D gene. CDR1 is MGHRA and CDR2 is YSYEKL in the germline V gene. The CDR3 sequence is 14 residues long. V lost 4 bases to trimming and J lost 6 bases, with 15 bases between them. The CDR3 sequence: CASSPLPGLDGYTF. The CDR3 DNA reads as TGCGCCAGCAGCCCCCTCCCCGGGTTGGATGGCTACACCTTC.

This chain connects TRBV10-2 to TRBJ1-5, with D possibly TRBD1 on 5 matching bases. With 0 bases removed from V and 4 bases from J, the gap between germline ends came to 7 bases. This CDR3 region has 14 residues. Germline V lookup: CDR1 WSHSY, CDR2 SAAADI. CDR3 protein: CASSESGLNQPQHF. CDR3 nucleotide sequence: TGCGCCAGCAGTGAGTCGGGACTGAATCAGCCCCAGCATTTT.

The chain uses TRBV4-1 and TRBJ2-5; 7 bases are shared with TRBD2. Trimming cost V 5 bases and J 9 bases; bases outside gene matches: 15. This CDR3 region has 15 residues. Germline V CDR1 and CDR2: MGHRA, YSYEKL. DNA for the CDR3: TGCGCCAGCAGCAAAAGAATCGGGGGAGGGTATCCCCAGTACTTC. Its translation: CASSKRIGGGYPQYF.

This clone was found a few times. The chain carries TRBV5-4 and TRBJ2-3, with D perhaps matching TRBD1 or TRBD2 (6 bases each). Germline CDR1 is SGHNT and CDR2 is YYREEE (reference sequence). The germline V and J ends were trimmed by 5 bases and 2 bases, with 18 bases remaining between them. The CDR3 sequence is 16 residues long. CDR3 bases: TGTGCCAGCAGTAAGGGGGGTGTAGCCACCACAGATACGCAGTATTTT. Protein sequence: CASSKGGVATTDTQYF.

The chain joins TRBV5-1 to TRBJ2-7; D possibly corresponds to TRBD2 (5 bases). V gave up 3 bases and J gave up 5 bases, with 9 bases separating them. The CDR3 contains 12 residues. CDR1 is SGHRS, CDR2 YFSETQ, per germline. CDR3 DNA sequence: TGCGCCAGCAGCTCGGGGTGGGACGAGCAGTACTTC. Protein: CASSSGWDEQYF.

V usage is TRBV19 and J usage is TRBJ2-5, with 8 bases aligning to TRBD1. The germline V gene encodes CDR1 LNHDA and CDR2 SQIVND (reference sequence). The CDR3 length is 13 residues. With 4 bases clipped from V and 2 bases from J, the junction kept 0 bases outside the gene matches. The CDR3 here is CASSRDRQETQYF. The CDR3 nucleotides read TGTGCCAGTAGTAGGGACAGGCAAGAGACCCAGTACTTC. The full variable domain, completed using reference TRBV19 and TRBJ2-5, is DGGITQSPKYLFRKEGQNVTLSCEQNLNHDAMYWYRQDPGQGLRLIYYSQIVNDFQKGDIAEGYSVSREKKESFPLTVTSAQKNPTAFYLCASSRDRQETQYFGPGTRLLVL.

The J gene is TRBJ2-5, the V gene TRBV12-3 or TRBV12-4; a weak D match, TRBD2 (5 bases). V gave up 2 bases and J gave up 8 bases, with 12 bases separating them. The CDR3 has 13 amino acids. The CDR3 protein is CASSLISSGTQYF. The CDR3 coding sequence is TGTGCCAGCAGTTTAATCTCCAGCGGAACCCAGTACTTC.